The TCR beta chain described here comes from a study of blood T cell repertoires in COVID-19. Background on the study: T cells, B-cell-depleted T cells, or PBMCs provided the cDNA or gDNA that served as material.

This clone came up once. V was pared by 9 bases and J by 4 bases, with 8 bases between. This CDR3 comprises 11 residues. Germline V gives CDR1 SNHLY, CDR2 FYNNEI. TCRdb's copy holds only in-frame clones and misses some; the assay was immunoSEQ multiplex PCR. Among 250,000 to 300,000 clones, roughly 85% were seen once, and the ten largest hold 3.1%. V and J are TRBV2 and TRBJ2-3; D possibly corresponds to TRBD2 (5 bases). The sequence came from a woman younger than 30 with acute or convalescent COVID-19. Sequenced sample: peripheral blood. Here the CDR3 DNA reads TGTGCCAGAGGAGGCGCAGATACGCAGTATTTT. Its protein is CARGGADTQYF.